Following are 31 T cell receptor beta chains from one sample sequenced in a study of cytotoxic CD8 clonotypes in ibrutinib-treated CLL. Profiling relied on immunoSEQ multiplex PCR, and the TCRdb table lists in-frame clones only, not all of them. The sample includes around 250,000 clones, around three quarters of them seen just once. The sequencing here drew on PBMCs, taken after 24 months of ibrutinib treatment. The receptors here all came from a human donor with chronic lymphocytic leukemia.

The chain carries TRBV27 and TRBJ1-2; unclear D gene. In germline, CDR1 is MNHEY, CDR2 SMNVEV (reference sequence). Trimming stripped 0 bases from V and 3 bases from J, with 5 bases between. The CDR3 is 13 residues long. The CDR3 region has the DNA TGTGCCAGCAGTTTATCAGGGTACTATGGCTACACCTTC. Amino acid sequence: CASSLSGYYGYTF.

This clone was seen more than once but under ten times. The V and J genes are TRBV7-6 and TRBJ2-7, with 7 bases fitting TRBD2. The germline gives CDR1 SGHVS, CDR2 FNYEAQ. J was trimmed by 2 bases and V by 5 bases; bases with no gene match: 15. The CDR3 runs to 17 residues. This CDR3 is CASSEERTGGLTYEQYF. The CDR3 DNA sequence: TGTGCCAGCAGCGAGGAGAGGACGGGAGGCCTCACCTACGAGCAGTACTTC.

The V and J genes are TRBV18 and TRBJ2-7; perhaps D is TRBD1 or TRBD2 (6 bases each). Germline CDR1 reads KGHSH; CDR2 reads LQKENI. This CDR3 region has 14 residues. With 2 bases removed from V and 6 bases from J, the gap between germline ends came to 14 bases. The CDR3 loop is CASSPGQSEGEQYF. The DNA of the CDR3 is TGTGCCAGCTCACCAGGACAGTCGGAGGGCGAGCAGTACTTC.

The chain couples TRBV5-1 to TRBJ1-1, with D unresolved. The CDR3 runs to 13 residues. V lost 4 bases to trimming and J lost 1 base, with 8 bases between them. The germline V gene has CDR1 SGHRS and CDR2 YFSETQ. The CDR3 reads CASSQAANTEAFF. The CDR3, as DNA: TGCGCCAGCAGCCAAGCAGCGAACACTGAAGCTTTCTTT.

The chain couples TRBV7-2 to TRBJ2-1; possibly TRBD2 for D (6 bases). The CDR3 has 15 residues. Trimming left V 4 bases short and J 5 bases short, with 15 bases between. Germline assignment: CDR1 SGHTA and CDR2 FQGNSA. CDR3 sequence reads: CASSSSGRNDNEQFF. The CDR3 DNA reads as TGTGCCAGCAGCTCCAGCGGGCGCAACGACAATGAGCAGTTCTTC.

In DNA, the CDR3 is TGTGCCAGCACCAATCGAGCCACAGATACGCAGTATTTT. It translates to CASTNRATDTQYF. The V and J genes are TRBV5-4 and TRBJ2-3; D remains ambiguous. CDR3 length equals 13 residues. With 6 bases removed from V and 2 bases from J, the gap between germline ends came to 10 bases. CDR1 and CDR2 (germline): SGHNT, YYREEE (reference sequence).

V usage is TRBV2 and J usage is TRBJ2-7; D is undetermined. The CDR3 extends over 12 amino acids. V gave up 6 bases and J gave up 6 bases, with 12 bases separating them. Per germline, CDR1 SNHLY and CDR2 FYNNEI. The CDR3 DNA follows: TGTGCCAGCAGGGCCTTCTCGGGCGAGCAGTACTTC. Protein: CASRAFSGEQYF. Full variable domain (outside the CDR3, taken from reference TRBV2 and TRBJ2-7): EPEVTQTPSHQVTQMGQEVILRCVPISNHLYFYWYRQILGQKVEFLVSFYNNEISEKSEIFDDQFSVERPDGSNFTLKIRSTKLEDSAMYFCASRAFSGEQYFGPGTRLTVT.

The chain is built from TRBV6-5 and TRBJ2-3, with TRBD2 matching over 8 bases. The germline gives CDR1 MNHEY, CDR2 SVGAGI. Trimming removed 7 bases from V and 7 bases from J; junction bases left unmatched: 13. The CDR3 covers 15 residues. The chain's CDR3 is CASKEWREAGNTQYF. CDR3 sequence (DNA): TGTGCCAGCAAAGAGTGGCGGGAGGCCGGGAATACGCAGTATTTT.

Notes on this clone: At the DNA level, this CDR3 is encoded by other sequences in the same sample as well. This rearrangement joins TRBV29-1 to TRBJ2-5; TRBD2 is a possible D gene (6 bases). V was cut by 7 bases and J by 2 bases, with 11 bases left in between. Germline V gene data show CDR1 as SQVTM and CDR2 as ANQGSEA. CDR3 length equals 12 residues. The CDR3 spells CSGGSGQETQYF. The CDR3 DNA is TGCAGCGGTGGAAGCGGGCAAGAGACCCAGTACTTC.

This clone was observed a few times. One end of the junction varies from germline; a read error may be responsible. The genes are TRBV6-5 and TRBJ1-1, with D uncertain. CDR3 length equals 15 residues. Germline values: CDR1 MNHEY, CDR2 SVGAGI. In nucleotides, the CDR3 is TGTGCCAGCAGTTACTCGAATGATTTTCGTCAGGCCACACACTTT. Translation: CASSYSNDFRQATHF.

This clone was recorded a few times. The V and J genes are TRBV7-2 and TRBJ2-7; 8 bases fit TRBD2. The CDR3 has 15 amino acids. V dropped 1 base and J dropped 5; count of bases not matched to a gene: 7. Per the germline V gene, CDR1 is SGHTA and CDR2 is FQGNSA. The CDR3 sequence: CASSLGTGGLNEQYF. CDR3 sequence (DNA): TGTGCCAGCAGCTTAGGAACGGGAGGGTTGAACGAGCAGTACTTC.

The chain employs TRBV11-3 and TRBJ2-3, with 7 bases fitting TRBD2. The CDR3 totals 17 residues. J lost 3 bases, V lost 1 base, and 10 bases had no gene match. Germline V gives CDR1 SGHNT, CDR2 YENEEA. The DNA of the CDR3 is TGTGCCAGCAGCTTAGGATCGTCGTGGCGGGGGACAGATACGCAGTATTTT. Encoded protein: CASSLGSSWRGTDTQYF.

Here the CDR3 DNA reads TGTGCCTCAATGGCTAGCGGGAGGAATGAGCAGTTCTTC. Protein: CASMASGRNEQFF. The chain couples TRBV19 to TRBJ2-1; 11 nucleotides align to TRBD2. Germline CDR1 is LNHDA and CDR2 is SQIVND (reference sequence). The CDR3 has 13 amino acids. The trim removed 11 bases at V and 7 bases at J, leaving 7 bases unmatched.

This chain joins TRBV28 and TRBJ1-3, with a weak D call TRBD1 (5 bases). V lost 8 bases and J 1 base, leaving 12 bases between the germline ends. Germline assignment: CDR1 MDHEN and CDR2 SYDVKM. The CDR3 contains 14 residues. CDR3 bases: TGTGCCAGCTCTACGCAGGGTTCTGGAAACACCATATATTTT. Its translation: CASSTQGSGNTIYF.

This clone was counted a single time. The V gene is TRBV4-2, the J gene TRBJ2-3, with 7 bases aligning to TRBD2. J lost 0 bases, V lost 0 bases, and 12 bases had no gene match. Germline CDR1 LGHNA, CDR2 YNFKEQ. This CDR3 has 19 amino acids. The CDR3 bases are TGTGCCAGCAGCCAAGAAAGACGATCGGGAGGAACTAGCACAGATACGCAGTATTTT. It is translated as CASSQERRSGGTSTDTQYF.

The chain has TRBV21-1 and TRBJ2-7; TRBD2, the D gene given by the table, was not confirmed from the DNA. TRBV21-1 is noted as a pseudogene. The CDR3 contains 17 residues. CDR3 sequence (DNA): TGTGCCAGCAGCACGGGGGGGACTAGCGGGAGCTCCTACGAGCAGTACTTC. This translates into CASSTGGTSGSSYEQYF.

The chain joins TRBV28 to TRBJ2-6; D gene uncertain. Trimming took off 1 base at V and 1 base at J, with 14 bases between the two ends. Germline V lookup: CDR1 MDHEN, CDR2 SYDVKM. The CDR3 runs 18 residues. DNA of the CDR3: TGTGCCAGCAGTTTATACGCGCCCCCTCTATCTGGGGCCAACGTCCTGACTTTC. It specifies CASSLYAPPLSGANVLTF.

The V gene is TRBV10-3, the J gene TRBJ2-5; 9 positions match TRBD1. Germline CDR1 is ENHRY and CDR2 is SYGVKD. There are 16 residues in the CDR3. The junction had 9 bases not matched to a gene; V was cut back by 2 bases and J by 5 bases. The CDR3 DNA is TGTGCCATCAGTGAGCCCCCCGGGACAGGGCCGGAGACCCAGTACTTC. Amino acids: CAISEPPGTGPETQYF.

V usage is TRBV5-5 and J usage is TRBJ1-2; TRBD1 matches 10 bases. The CDR3 sequence is 15 residues long. CDR1 SGHKS and CDR2 YYEKEE come from the germline V gene (reference sequence). The trim removed 3 bases at V and 7 bases at J, leaving 9 bases unmatched. The CDR3 spells CASSSVGTGDPGYTF. Here the CDR3 DNA reads TGTGCCAGCAGCTCCGTCGGGACAGGGGACCCTGGCTACACCTTC.

There are a few counts of this clone. The CDR3 bases are TGTGCCAGCAGCTTACTGGGTCCAAACAATGAGCAGTTCTTC. This encodes CASSLLGPNNEQFF. This chain links TRBV7-3 with TRBJ2-1; D is ambiguous. Germline V gives CDR1 SGHTA, CDR2 FQGTGA. This CDR3 has 14 amino acids. The germline V and J ends were trimmed by 2 bases and 5 bases, with 10 bases remaining between them.

V gene TRBV27 combines with J gene TRBJ2-1, with D possibly matching TRBD2 (6 bases). CDR3 length: 15 amino acids. Trimming left V 9 bases short and J 7 bases short, with 22 bases between. CDR1 is MNHEY, CDR2 SMNVEV, per germline (reference sequence). The CDR3 loop is CASLPARWRGNEQFF. CDR3 nucleotide sequence: TGTGCCAGTCTCCCCGCGCGGTGGCGGGGAAATGAGCAGTTCTTC.

This chain joins TRBV9 and TRBJ2-3; D is undetermined. V lost 2 bases, J lost 2 bases, and 12 bases lay in between. In germline, CDR1 is SGDLS, CDR2 YYNGEE. The CDR3 runs 15 residues. The CDR3 DNA sequence: TGTGCCAGCAGCGTGACCGTCGAGCTCACAGATACGCAGTATTTT. This sequence encodes CASSVTVELTDTQYF.

This clone was detected a few times. The V call is TRBV7-9, the J call TRBJ2-1; TRBD2 matches at 11 bases. This CDR3 is 16 amino acids long. V gave up 2 bases and J gave up 0 bases; unmatched junction bases: 0. Germline V gene data show CDR1 as SEHNR and CDR2 as FQNEAQ (reference sequence). This chain's CDR3 is CASSLLAGGSYNEQFF. The CDR3 DNA reads as TGTGCCAGCAGCTTACTAGCGGGAGGCTCCTACAATGAGCAGTTCTTC.

This clone was observed a single time. The rearrangement links TRBV9 to TRBJ2-7; 9 nucleotides agree with TRBD1. CDR1 and CDR2 from the germline V gene are SGDLS and YYNGEE. V shed 4 bases and J 1 base; nucleotides not matched to a gene: 9. CDR3 size: 16 residues. The CDR3 DNA follows: TGTGCCAGCAGCCTAGAAGGACAGGGGCCTTCCTACGAGCAGTACTTC. Translated, it gives CASSLEGQGPSYEQYF.

This clone was counted only a few times. The chain links TRBV2 to TRBJ2-7; 7 nucleotides match TRBD2. With 5 bases clipped from V and 1 base from J, the junction kept 2 bases outside the gene matches. CDR3 length equals 13 residues. CDR1 SNHLY and CDR2 FYNNEI come from the germline V gene. CDR3 bases: TGTGCCAGCAGTCTAGCGGAATCCTACGAGCAGTACTTC. Its protein is CASSLAESYEQYF.

Here the CDR3 reads CASSLARGLIPEAFF. CDR3 sequence (DNA): TGTGCCAGCAGCTTAGCGCGGGGGCTTATCCCTGAAGCTTTCTTT. The V call is TRBV7-9, the J call TRBJ1-1, with D perhaps matching TRBD1 (6 bases). V gave up 0 bases and J gave up 6 bases, with 14 bases separating them. Germline loops: CDR1 SEHNR, CDR2 FQNEAQ (reference sequence). The CDR3 has 15 residues.

V and J are TRBV2 and TRBJ2-1, with D maybe TRBD1 (5 bases). V shed 4 bases and J shed 7 bases, with 11 bases lying between them. Germline-derived CDR1 and CDR2 are SNHLY and FYNNEI. The CDR3 contains 13 residues. The CDR3: CASSARASNEQFF. In nucleotides, the CDR3 is TGTGCCAGCAGTGCCAGGGCTTCGAATGAGCAGTTCTTC.

This clone has only one observation. The V gene is TRBV5-6, the J gene TRBJ2-7; D remains ambiguous. The ends were cut back, 3 bases at V and 1 base at J, with 5 bases in the middle. The CDR3 consists of 12 residues. The germline CDR1 and CDR2 sequences are SGHDT and YYEEEE. CDR3 bases: TGTGCCAGCAGCTCCGGATCCTACGAGCAGTACTTC. Protein sequence: CASSSGSYEQYF.

The chain is built from TRBV7-9 and TRBJ2-3; TRBD1 is a possible D gene (6 bases). CDR3 length: 16 residues. In germline, CDR1 is SEHNR, CDR2 FQNEAQ (reference sequence). V was cut by 3 bases and J by 5 bases, with 18 bases left in between. CDR3: CASSFRVGQGKDTQYF. The CDR3 DNA is TGTGCCAGCAGCTTCCGGGTGGGTCAGGGGAAAGATACGCAGTATTTT.

CDR3 region: CASSLVQGGEKLFF. Here the CDR3 DNA reads TGTGCCAGCAGCTTAGTGCAGGGGGGCGAAAAACTGTTTTTT. V usage is TRBV7-9 and J usage is TRBJ1-4; 7 nucleotides agree with TRBD1. This CDR3 has 14 amino acids. V trimming: 1 base; J trimming: 8 bases; junction bases outside the gene matches: 4. Looked up from germline, CDR1 is SEHNR and CDR2 is FQNEAQ (reference sequence).

The chain has TRBV5-1 and TRBJ2-7, with 9 nucleotides matching TRBD1. CDR1 SGHRS and CDR2 YFSETQ come from the germline V gene. With 0 bases clipped from V and 3 bases from J, the junction kept 10 bases outside the gene matches. The CDR3 sequence is 17 residues long. For the CDR3, the DNA is TGCGCCAGCAGCTTGGGCCTAACAGGGGGCAAAAGCTACGAGCAGTACTTC. Amino acid sequence: CASSLGLTGGKSYEQYF.